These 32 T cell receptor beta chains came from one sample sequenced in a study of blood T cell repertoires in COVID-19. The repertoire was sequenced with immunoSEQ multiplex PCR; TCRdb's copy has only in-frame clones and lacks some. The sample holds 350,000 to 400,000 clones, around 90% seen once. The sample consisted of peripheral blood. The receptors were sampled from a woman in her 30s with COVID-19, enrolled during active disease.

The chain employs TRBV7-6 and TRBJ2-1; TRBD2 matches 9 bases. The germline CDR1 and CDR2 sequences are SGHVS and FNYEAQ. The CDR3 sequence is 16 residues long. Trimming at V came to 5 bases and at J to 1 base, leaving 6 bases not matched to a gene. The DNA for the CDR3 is TGTGCCAGCAGCGCAGGCGGGGGGGCGTCCTACAATGAGCAGTTCTTC. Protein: CASSAGGGASYNEQFF.

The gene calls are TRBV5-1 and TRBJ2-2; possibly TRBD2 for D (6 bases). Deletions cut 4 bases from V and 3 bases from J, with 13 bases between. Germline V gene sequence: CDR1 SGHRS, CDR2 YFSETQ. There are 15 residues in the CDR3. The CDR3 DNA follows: TGCGCCAGCAGCGAAAACTGGGGGGACACCGGGGAGCTGTTTTTT. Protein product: CASSENWGDTGELFF.

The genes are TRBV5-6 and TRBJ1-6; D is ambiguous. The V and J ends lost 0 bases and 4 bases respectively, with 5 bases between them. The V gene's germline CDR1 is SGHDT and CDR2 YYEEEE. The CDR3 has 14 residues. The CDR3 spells CASSLGQYNSPLHF. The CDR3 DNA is TGTGCCAGCAGCTTGGGGCAGTATAATTCACCCCTCCACTTT. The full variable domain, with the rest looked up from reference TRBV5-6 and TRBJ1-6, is DAGVTQSPTHLIKTRGQQVTLRCSPKSGHDTVSWYQQALGQGPQFIFQYYEEEERQRGNFPDRFSGHQFPNYSSELNVNALLLGDSALYLCASSLGQYNSPLHFGNGTRLTVT.

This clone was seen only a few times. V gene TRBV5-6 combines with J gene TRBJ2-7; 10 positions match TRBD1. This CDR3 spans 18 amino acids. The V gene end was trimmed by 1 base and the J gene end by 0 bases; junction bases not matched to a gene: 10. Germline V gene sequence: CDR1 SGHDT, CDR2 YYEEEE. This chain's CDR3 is CASSLSGPGQGSSYEQYV. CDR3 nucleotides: TGTGCCAGCAGCTTGTCGGGACCGGGACAGGGGAGCTCCTACGAGCAGTACGTC.

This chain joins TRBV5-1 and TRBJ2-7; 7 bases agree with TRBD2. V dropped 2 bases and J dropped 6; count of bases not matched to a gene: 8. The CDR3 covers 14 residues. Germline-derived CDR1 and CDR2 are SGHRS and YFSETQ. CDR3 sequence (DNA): TGCGCCAGCAGCTTCGGAGGCGGGAGAACCGAGCAGTACGTC. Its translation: CASSFGGGRTEQYV.

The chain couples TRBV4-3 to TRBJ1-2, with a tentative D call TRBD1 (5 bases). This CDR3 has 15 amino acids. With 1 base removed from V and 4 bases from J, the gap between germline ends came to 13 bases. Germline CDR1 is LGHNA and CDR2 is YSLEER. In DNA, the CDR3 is TGCGCCAGCAGCCAAGCGTATTCAGGGATCTATGGCTACACCTTC. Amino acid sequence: CASSQAYSGIYGYTF.

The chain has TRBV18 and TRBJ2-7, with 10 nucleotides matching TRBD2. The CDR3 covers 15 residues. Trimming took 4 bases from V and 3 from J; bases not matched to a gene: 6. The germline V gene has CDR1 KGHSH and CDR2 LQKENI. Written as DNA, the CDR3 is TGTGCCAGCTCACTAGGACTAGCGGCTAGCTACGAGCAGTACGTC. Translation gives CASSLGLAASYEQYV.

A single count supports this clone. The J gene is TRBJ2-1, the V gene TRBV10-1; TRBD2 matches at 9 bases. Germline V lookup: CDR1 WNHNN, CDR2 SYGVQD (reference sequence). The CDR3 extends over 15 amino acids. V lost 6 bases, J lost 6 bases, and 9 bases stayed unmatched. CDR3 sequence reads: CASSQIAGAFNEQFF. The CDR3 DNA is TGCGCCAGCAGCCAAATAGCGGGGGCCTTCAATGAGCAGTTCTTC.

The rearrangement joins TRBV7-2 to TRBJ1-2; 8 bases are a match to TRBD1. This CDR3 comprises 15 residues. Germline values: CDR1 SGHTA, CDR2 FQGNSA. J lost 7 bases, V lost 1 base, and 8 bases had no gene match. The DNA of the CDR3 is TGTGCCAGCAGCTTAGATCAGGGGGCAGGTGGTGGCTACACCTTC. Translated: CASSLDQGAGGGYTF.

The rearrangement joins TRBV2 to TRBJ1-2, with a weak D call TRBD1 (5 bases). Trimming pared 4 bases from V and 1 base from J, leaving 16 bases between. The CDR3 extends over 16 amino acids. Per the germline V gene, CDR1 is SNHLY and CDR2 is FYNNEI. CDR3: CASSVGTAGNNYGYTF. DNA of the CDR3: TGTGCCAGCAGTGTGGGGACCGCGGGAAATAACTATGGCTACACCTTC.

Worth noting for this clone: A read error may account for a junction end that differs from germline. CDR3 nucleotide sequence: TGTGCTAGCAGCCCTCTCTCGGGGGCCGGGGAGCTGTTTTTT. This gives the protein CASSPLSGAGELFF. This chain joins TRBV7-7 and TRBJ2-2, with a tentative D call TRBD2 (6 bases). CDR1 is SSHAT and CDR2 is FNYEAQ in the germline V gene (reference sequence). This CDR3 comprises 14 residues.

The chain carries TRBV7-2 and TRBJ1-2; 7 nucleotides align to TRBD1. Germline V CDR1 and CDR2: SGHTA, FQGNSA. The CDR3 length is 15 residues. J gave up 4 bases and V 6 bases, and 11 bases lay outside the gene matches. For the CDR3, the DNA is TGTGCCAGCAGGATCGCGGGGGGACAGTTCTATGGCTACACCTTC. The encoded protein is CASRIAGGQFYGYTF.

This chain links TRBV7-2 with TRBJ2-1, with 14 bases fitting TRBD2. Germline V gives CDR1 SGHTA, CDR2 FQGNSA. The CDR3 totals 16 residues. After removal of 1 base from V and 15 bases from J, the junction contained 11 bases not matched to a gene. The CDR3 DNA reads TGTGCCAGCAGCTTAGAAGGGACTAGCGGGAGATATCGGGGGTTCTTC. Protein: CASSLEGTSGRYRGFF.

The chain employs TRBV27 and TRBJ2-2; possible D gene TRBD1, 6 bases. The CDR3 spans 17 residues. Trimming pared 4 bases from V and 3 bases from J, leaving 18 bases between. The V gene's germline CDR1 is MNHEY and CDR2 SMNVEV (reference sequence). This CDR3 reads CASSSGTIWPDTGELFF. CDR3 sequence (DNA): TGTGCCAGCAGTTCCGGGACAATTTGGCCGGACACCGGGGAGCTGTTTTTT.

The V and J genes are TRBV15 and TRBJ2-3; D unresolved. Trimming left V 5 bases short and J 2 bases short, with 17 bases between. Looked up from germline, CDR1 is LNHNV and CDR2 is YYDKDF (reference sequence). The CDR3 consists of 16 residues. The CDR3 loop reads CATSELTISSTDTQYF. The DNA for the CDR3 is TGTGCCACCAGCGAGCTCACTATCTCATCCACAGATACGCAGTATTTT. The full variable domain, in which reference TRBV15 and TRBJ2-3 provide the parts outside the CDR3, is DAMVIQNPRYQVTQFGKPVTLSCSQTLNHNVMYWYQQKSSQAPKLLFHYYDKDFNNEADTPDNFQSRRPNTSFCFLDIRSPGLGDTAMYLCATSELTISSTDTQYFGPGTRLTVL.

The CDR3 reads CASSQVIEAFF. The CDR3 bases are TGTGCCAGCAGCCAGGTCATTGAAGCTTTCTTT. The rearrangement links TRBV11-3 to TRBJ1-1; no reliable D call. Trimming cost V 5 bases and J 7 bases, with 8 bases left between them. Germline lookup yields CDR1 SGHNT and CDR2 YENEEA. The CDR3 extends over 11 amino acids.

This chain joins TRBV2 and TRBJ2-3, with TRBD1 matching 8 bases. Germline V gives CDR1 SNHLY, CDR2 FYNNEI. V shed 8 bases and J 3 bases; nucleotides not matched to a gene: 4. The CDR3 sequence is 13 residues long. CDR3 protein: CASSRTGTDTQYF. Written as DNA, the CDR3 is TGTGCCAGCTCCCGGACAGGGACAGATACGCAGTATTTT.

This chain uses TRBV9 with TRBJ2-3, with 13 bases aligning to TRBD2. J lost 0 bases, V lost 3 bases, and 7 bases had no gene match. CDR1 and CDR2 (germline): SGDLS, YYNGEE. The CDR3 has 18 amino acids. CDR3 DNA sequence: TGTGCCAGCAGCGCCGGGACTAGCGGGGATCTGAGCACAGATACGCAGTATTTT. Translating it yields CASSAGTSGDLSTDTQYF. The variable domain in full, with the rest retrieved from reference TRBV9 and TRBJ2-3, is DSGVTQTPKHLITATGQRVTLRCSPRSGDLSVYWYQQSLDQGLQFLIQYYNGEERAKGNILERFSAQQFPDLHSELNLSSLELGDSALYFCASSAGTSGDLSTDTQYFGPGTRLTVL.

The DNA of the CDR3 is TGTGCCAGTAGTATCTCTATCTTGGGACTCATGTCTGACAATGAGCAGTTCTTC. This codes for CASSISILGLMSDNEQFF. V is TRBV19 and J is TRBJ2-1, with D possibly being TRBD2 (6 bases). The CDR3 is 18 amino acids. Trimming took 3 bases from V and 5 from J, leaving 23 bases between them. From germline, CDR1 is LNHDA and CDR2 SQIVND (reference sequence).

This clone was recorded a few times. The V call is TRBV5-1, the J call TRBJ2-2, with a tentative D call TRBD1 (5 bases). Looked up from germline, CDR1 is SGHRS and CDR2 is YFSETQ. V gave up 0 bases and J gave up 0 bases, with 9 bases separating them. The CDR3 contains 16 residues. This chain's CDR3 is CASSLGTSSNTGELFF. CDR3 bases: TGCGCCAGCAGCTTGGGGACAAGTTCGAACACCGGGGAGCTGTTTTTT. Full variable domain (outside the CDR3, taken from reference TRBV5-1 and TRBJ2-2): KAGVTQTPRYLIKTRGQQVTLSCSPISGHRSVSWYQQTPGQGLQFLFEYFSETQRNKGNFPGRFSGRQFSNSRSEMNVSTLELGDSALYLCASSLGTSSNTGELFFGEGSRLTVL.

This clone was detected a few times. The CDR3 coding sequence is TGTGCCAGCAGTTTATTTCGGGGTCCAGGGACTTACGAGCAGTACTTC. Protein: CASSLFRGPGTYEQYF. The rearrangement joins TRBV28 to TRBJ2-7; TRBD2 might be the D (6 bases). Germline-derived CDR1 and CDR2 are MDHEN and SYDVKM. The CDR3 extends over 16 amino acids. The V gene lost 1 base and the J gene lost 4 bases, with 17 bases spanning the gap.

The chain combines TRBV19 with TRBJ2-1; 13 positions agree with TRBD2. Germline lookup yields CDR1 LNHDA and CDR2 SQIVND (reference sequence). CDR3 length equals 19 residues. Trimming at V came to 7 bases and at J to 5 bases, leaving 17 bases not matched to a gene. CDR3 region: CASIPVETSGRPRHNEQFF. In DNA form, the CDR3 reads TGTGCCAGTATCCCCGTGGAGACTAGCGGGAGGCCAAGGCACAATGAGCAGTTCTTC.

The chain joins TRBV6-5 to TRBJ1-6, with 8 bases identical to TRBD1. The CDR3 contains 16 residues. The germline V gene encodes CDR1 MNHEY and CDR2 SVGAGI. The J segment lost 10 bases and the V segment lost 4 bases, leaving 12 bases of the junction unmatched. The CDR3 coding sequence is TGTGCCAGCAGTTTAGGACAGGGTGTAGGGAAATCACCCCTCCACTTT. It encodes CASSLGQGVGKSPLHF.

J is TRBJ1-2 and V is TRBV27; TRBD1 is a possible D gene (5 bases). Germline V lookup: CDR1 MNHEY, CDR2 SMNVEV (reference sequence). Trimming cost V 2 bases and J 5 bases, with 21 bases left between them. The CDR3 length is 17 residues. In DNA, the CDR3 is TGTGCCAGCAGTTTAAAGGGGACTGGCCTCGGGGGGTATGGCTACACCTTC. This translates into CASSLKGTGLGGYGYTF.

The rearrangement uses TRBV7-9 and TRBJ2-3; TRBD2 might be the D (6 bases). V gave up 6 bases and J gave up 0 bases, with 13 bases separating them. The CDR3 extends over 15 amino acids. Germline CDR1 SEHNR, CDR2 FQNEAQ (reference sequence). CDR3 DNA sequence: TGTGCCAGCAGTTATAGCGGTTCTAGCACAGATACGCAGTATTTT. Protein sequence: CASSYSGSSTDTQYF.

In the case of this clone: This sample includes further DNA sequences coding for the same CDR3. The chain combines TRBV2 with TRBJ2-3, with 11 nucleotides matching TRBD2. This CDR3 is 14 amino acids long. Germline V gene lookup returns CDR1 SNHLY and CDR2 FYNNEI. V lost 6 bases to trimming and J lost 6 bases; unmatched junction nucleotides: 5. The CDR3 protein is CASRLAGGADTQYF. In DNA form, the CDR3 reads TGTGCCAGCAGGCTAGCGGGAGGAGCGGATACGCAGTATTTT.

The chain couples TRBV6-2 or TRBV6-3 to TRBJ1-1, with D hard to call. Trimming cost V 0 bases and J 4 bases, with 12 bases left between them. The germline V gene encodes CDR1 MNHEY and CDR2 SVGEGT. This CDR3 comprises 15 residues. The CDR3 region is CASSYSRSGRTEAFF. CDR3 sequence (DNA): TGTGCCAGCAGTTACTCCCGCAGCGGGCGCACTGAAGCTTTCTTT.

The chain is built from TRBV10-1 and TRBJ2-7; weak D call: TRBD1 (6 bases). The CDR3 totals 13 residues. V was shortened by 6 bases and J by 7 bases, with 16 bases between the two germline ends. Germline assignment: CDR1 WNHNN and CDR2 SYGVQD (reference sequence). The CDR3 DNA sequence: TGCGCCAGCAGGAGGAAACACAGGGTTGAGCAGTACGTC. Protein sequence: CASRRKHRVEQYV.

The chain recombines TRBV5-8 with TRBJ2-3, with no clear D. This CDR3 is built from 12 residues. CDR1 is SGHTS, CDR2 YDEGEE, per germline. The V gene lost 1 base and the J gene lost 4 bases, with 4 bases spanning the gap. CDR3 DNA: TGTGCCAGCAGCTTGTACTCAGATACGCAGTATTTT. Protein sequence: CASSLYSDTQYF.

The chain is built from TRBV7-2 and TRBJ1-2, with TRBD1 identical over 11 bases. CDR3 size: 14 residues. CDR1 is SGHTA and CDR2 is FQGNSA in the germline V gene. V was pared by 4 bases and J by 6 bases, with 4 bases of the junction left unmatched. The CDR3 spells CASSSPGQGDGYTF. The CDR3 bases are TGTGCCAGCAGCTCCCCGGGACAGGGGGATGGCTACACCTTC.

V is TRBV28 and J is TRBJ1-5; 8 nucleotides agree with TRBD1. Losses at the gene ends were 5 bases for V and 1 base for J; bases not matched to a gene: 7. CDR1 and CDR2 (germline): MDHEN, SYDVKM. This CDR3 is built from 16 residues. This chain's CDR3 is CASSPIGQGSNQPQHF. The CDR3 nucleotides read TGTGCCAGCAGTCCCATAGGACAGGGAAGCAATCAGCCCCAGCATTTT. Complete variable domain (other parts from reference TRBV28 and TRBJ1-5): DVKVTQSSRYLVKRTGEKVFLECVQDMDHENMFWYRQDPGLGLRLIYFSYDVKMKEKGDIPEGYSVSREKKERFSLILESASTNQTSMYLCASSPIGQGSNQPQHFGDGTRLSIL.

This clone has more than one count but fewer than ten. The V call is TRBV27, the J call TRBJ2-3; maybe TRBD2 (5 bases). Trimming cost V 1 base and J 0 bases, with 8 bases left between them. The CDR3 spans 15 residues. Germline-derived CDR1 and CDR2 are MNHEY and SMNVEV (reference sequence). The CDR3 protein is CASSLWSGSTDTQYF. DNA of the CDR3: TGTGCCAGCAGTTTATGGAGCGGCAGCACAGATACGCAGTATTTT.